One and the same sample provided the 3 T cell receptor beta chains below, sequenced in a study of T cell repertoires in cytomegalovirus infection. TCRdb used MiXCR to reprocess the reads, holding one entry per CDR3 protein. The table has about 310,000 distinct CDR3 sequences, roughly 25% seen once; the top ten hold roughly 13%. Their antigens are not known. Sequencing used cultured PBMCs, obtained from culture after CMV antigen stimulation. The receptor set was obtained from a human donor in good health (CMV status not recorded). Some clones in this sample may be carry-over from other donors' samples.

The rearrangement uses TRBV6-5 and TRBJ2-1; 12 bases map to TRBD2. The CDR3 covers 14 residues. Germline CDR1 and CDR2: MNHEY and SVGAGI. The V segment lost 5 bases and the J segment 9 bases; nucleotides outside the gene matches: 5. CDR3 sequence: CASSNGLAGSEQFF. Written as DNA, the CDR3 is TGTGCCAGCAGTAACGGACTAGCGGGATCTGAGCAGTTCTTC.

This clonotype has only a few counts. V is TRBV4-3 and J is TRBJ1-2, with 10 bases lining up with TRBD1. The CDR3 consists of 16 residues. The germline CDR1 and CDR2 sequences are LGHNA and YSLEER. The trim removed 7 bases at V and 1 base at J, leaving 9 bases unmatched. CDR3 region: CASTLTGGAYNYGYTF. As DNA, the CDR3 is TGCGCCAGCACCTTGACAGGGGGCGCGTATAACTATGGCTACACCTTC.

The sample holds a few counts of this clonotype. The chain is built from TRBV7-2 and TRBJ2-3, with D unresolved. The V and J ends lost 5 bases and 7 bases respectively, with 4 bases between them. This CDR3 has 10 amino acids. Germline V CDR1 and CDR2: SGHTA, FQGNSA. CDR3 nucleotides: TGTGCCAGCAGCCTCAATACGCAGTATTTT. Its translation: CASSLNTQYF. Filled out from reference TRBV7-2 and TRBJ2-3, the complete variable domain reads GAGVSQSPSNKVTEKGKDVELRCDPISGHTALYWYRQSLGQGLEFLIYFQGNSAPDKSGLPSDRFSAERTGGSVSTLTIQRTQQEDSAVYLCASSLNTQYFGPGTRLTVL.